The 10 T cell receptor beta chains reported below all come from one sample, sequenced in a study of blood T cell repertoires in COVID-19. The repertoire was sequenced with immunoSEQ multiplex PCR; TCRdb's copy has only in-frame clones and lacks some. The data hold 90,000 to 110,000 clones, with around 76% observed a single time. Input material: peripheral blood. Source of these receptors: a woman between 70 and 85 years old with acute or convalescent COVID-19.

The chain recombines TRBV13 with TRBJ1-2; TRBD1 matches at 8 bases. CDR1 is PRHDT, CDR2 FYEKMQ, per germline (reference sequence). The CDR3 is made up of 15 amino acids. V trimming: 5 bases; J trimming: 2 bases; junction bases outside the gene matches: 7. Here the CDR3 reads CASSHGTGANYGYTF. The CDR3 DNA reads as TGTGCCAGCAGCCATGGGACAGGAGCAAACTATGGCTACACCTTC.

Comments on this clone: This sample includes further DNA sequences coding for the same CDR3. The chain combines TRBV18 with TRBJ2-5; possible D gene TRBD2, 6 bases. This CDR3 has 14 amino acids. Germline CDR1 KGHSH, CDR2 LQKENI. V shed 0 bases and J shed 5 bases, with 10 bases lying between them. DNA for the CDR3: TGTGCCAGCTCACCACCCACTAGCCGGGAGACCCAGTACTTC. It translates to CASSPPTSRETQYF.

This clone was counted only a few times. The chain is built from TRBV5-5 and TRBJ1-2; D ambiguous. The germline V gene has CDR1 SGHKS and CDR2 YYEKEE (reference sequence). This CDR3 spans 13 amino acids. The ends were cut back, 2 bases at V and 3 bases at J, with 8 bases in the middle. CDR3 amino acids: CASSFIGDYGYTF. In nucleotides, the CDR3 is TGTGCCAGCAGCTTTATAGGAGACTATGGCTACACCTTC.

The chain joins TRBV29-1 to TRBJ2-7, with 9 bases lining up with TRBD1. The CDR3 covers 14 residues. Germline assignment: CDR1 SQVTM and CDR2 ANQGSEA. V trimming: 6 bases; J trimming: 3 bases; junction bases outside the gene matches: 9. DNA for the CDR3: TGCAGCGTGGCTGGACAGGGGAGTCTCTACGAGCAGTACTTC. The encoded protein is CSVAGQGSLYEQYF.

V is TRBV5-1 and J is TRBJ2-7; 8 bases match TRBD2. CDR1 SGHRS and CDR2 YFSETQ come from the germline V gene. CDR3 size: 16 residues. The chain's CDR3 is CPRLRGRGGRGGQQYF. As DNA, the CDR3 is TGCCCCCGCTTGCGCGGTCGGGGGGGCCGGGGGGGGCAGCAGTACTTC.

The rearrangement links TRBV19 to TRBJ1-6; D unclear. Per the germline V gene, CDR1 is LNHDA and CDR2 is SQIVND (reference sequence). V lost 9 bases, J lost 4 bases, and 13 bases lay in between. The CDR3 consists of 14 residues. CDR3 protein: CASNPTEYNSPLHF. CDR3 DNA: TGTGCCAGCAACCCAACAGAGTATAATTCACCCCTCCACTTT. The full variable domain, completed using reference TRBV19 and TRBJ1-6, is DGGITQSPKYLFRKEGQNVTLSCEQNLNHDAMYWYRQDPGQGLRLIYYSQIVNDFQKGDIAEGYSVSREKKESFPLTVTSAQKNPTAFYLCASNPTEYNSPLHFGNGTRLTVT.

V usage is TRBV18 and J usage is TRBJ2-6, with D uncertain. The CDR3 covers 16 residues. V was clipped by 4 bases and J by 0 bases, with 10 bases between them. Per the germline V gene, CDR1 is KGHSH and CDR2 is LQKENI. The CDR3 DNA reads TGTGCCAGCTCACGAGAAAGAAACTCTGGGGCCAACGTCCTGACTTTC. Protein sequence: CASSRERNSGANVLTF.

The chain couples TRBV7-9 to TRBJ1-1, with D possibly TRBD1 on 5 matching bases. This CDR3 has 13 residues. Germline values: CDR1 SEHNR, CDR2 FQNEAQ (reference sequence). Trimming cost V 1 base and J 10 bases, with 13 bases left between them. CDR3 nucleotides: TGTGCCAGCAGCTTAGTCGGGGGGTTTTTAGCTTTCTTT. Amino acid sequence: CASSLVGGFLAFF.

This rearrangement joins TRBV5-4 to TRBJ2-2; TRBD1 matches 8 bases. Germline V gene sequence: CDR1 SGHNT, CDR2 YYREEE (reference sequence). The CDR3 runs 17 residues. Unmatched junction bases numbered 13, after V lost 3 bases and J lost 6 bases. CDR3 nucleotide sequence: TGTGCCAGCAGCTCCGGAGGGGGGACAGGAGGCGCCGGGGAGCTGTTTTTT. Translation: CASSSGGGTGGAGELFF. Combining the CDR3 with reference TRBV5-4 and TRBJ2-2 gives the whole variable domain ETGVTQSPTHLIKTRGQQVTLRCSSQSGHNTVSWYQQALGQGPQFIFQYYREEENGRGNFPPRFSGLQFPNYSSELNVNALELDDSALYLCASSSGGGTGGAGELFFGEGSRLTVL.

The rearrangement joins TRBV5-6 to TRBJ2-2; 10 bases map to TRBD2. The CDR3 sequence is 16 residues long. The V and J ends lost 0 bases and 4 bases, in that order; junction bases with no gene match: 3. The germline V gene encodes CDR1 SGHDT and CDR2 YYEEEE. For the CDR3, the DNA is TGTGCCAGCAGCTTGGACCAGCGGGGGGGCACCGGGGAGCTGTTTTTT. Residues: CASSLDQRGGTGELFF. Combining the CDR3 with reference TRBV5-6 and TRBJ2-2 gives the whole variable domain DAGVTQSPTHLIKTRGQQVTLRCSPKSGHDTVSWYQQALGQGPQFIFQYYEEEERQRGNFPDRFSGHQFPNYSSELNVNALLLGDSALYLCASSLDQRGGTGELFFGEGSRLTVL.